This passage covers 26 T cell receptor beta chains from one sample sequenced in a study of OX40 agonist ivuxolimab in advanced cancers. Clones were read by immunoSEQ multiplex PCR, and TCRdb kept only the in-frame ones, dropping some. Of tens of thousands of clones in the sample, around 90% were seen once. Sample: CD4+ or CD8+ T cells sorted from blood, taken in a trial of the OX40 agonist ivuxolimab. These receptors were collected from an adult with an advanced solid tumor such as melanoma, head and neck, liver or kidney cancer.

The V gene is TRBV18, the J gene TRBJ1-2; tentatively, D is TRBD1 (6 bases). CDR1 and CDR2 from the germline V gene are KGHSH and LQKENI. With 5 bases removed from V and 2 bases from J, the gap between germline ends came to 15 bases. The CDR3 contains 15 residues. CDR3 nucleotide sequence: TGTGCCAGCTCATTTACGACAGGAGCGAACTATGGCTACACCTTC. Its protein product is CASSFTTGANYGYTF.

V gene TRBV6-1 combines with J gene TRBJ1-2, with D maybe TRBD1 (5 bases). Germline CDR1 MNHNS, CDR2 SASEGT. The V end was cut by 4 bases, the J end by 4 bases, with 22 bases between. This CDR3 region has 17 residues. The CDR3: CASSARAGPGGSYGYTF. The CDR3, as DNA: TGTGCCAGCAGTGCCCGGGCCGGACCTGGGGGTTCCTATGGCTACACCTTC.

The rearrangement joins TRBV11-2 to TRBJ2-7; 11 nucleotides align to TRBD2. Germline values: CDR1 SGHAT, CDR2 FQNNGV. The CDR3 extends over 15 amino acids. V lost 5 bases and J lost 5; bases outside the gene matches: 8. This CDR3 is CASSPGTSGVDEQYF. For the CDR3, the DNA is TGTGCCAGCAGCCCCGGGACTAGCGGAGTTGACGAGCAGTACTTC.

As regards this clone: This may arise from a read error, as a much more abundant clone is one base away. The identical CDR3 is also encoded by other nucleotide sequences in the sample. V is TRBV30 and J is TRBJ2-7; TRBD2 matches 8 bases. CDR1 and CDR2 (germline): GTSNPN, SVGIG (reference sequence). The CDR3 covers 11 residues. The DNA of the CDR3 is TGCGGGAGGGTGGGGGGCGACGAGCAGTACTTC. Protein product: CGRVGGDEQYF.

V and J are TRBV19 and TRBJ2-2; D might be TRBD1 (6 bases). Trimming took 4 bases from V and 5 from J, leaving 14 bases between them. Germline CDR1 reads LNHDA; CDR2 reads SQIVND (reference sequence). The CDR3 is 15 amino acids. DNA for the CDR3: TGTGCCAGTAGTAGCCACGACAGGAGAACCGGGGAGCTGTTTTTT. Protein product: CASSSHDRRTGELFF.

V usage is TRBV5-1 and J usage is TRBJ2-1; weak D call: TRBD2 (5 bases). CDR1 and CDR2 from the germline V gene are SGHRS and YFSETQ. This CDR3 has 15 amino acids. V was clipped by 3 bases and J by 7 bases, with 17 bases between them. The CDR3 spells CASSSMGVGENEQFF. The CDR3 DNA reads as TGCGCCAGCAGCTCCATGGGAGTCGGAGAGAATGAGCAGTTCTTC. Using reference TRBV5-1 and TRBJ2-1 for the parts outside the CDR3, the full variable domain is KAGVTQTPRYLIKTRGQQVTLSCSPISGHRSVSWYQQTPGQGLQFLFEYFSETQRNKGNFPGRFSGRQFSNSRSEMNVSTLELGDSALYLCASSSMGVGENEQFFGPGTRLTVL.

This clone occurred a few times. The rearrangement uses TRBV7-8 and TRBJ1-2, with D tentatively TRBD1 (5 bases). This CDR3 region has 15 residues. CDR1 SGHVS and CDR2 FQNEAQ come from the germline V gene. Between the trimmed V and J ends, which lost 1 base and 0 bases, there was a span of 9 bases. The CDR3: CASSLGGPANYGYTF. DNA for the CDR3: TGTGCCAGCAGCTTAGGGGGCCCAGCTAACTATGGCTACACCTTC.

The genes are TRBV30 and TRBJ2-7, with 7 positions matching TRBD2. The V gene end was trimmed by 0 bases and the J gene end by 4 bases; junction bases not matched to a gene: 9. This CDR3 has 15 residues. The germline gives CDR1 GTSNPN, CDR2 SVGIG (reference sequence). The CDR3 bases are TGTGCCTGGAGTGTACGGGGCAGCGGGAAATACGAGCAGTACTTC. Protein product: CAWSVRGSGKYEQYF. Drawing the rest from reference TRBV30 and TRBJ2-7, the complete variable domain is SQTIHQWPATLVQPVGSPLSLECTVEGTSNPNLYWYRQAAGRGLQLLFYSVGIGQISSEVPQNLSASRPQDRQFILSSKKLLLSDSGFYLCAWSVRGSGKYEQYFGPGTRLTVT.

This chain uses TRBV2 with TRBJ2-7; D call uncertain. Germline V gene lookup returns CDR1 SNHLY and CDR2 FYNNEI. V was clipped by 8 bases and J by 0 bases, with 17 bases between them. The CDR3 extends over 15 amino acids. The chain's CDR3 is CASRSNGAISYEQYF. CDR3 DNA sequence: TGTGCCAGCCGCTCCAACGGAGCCATCTCCTACGAGCAGTACTTC.

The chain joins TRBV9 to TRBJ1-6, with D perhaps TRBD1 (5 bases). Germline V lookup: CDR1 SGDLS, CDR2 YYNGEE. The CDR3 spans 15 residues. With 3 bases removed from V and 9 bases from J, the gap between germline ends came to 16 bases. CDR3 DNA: TGTGCCAGCAGCGCCAGGAGTATGGGGCTTTCACCCCTCCACTTT. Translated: CASSARSMGLSPLHF.

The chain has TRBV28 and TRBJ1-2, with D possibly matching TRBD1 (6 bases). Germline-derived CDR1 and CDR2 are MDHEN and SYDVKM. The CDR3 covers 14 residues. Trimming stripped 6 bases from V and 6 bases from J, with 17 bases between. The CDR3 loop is CASRLQGLTHGYTF. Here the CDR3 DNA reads TGTGCCAGCAGACTACAGGGTTTGACTCATGGCTACACCTTC.

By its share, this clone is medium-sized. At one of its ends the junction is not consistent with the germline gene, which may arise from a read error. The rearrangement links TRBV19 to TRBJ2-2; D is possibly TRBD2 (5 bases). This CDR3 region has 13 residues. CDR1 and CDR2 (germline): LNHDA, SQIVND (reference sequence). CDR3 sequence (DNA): TGCGCAACCGGGCTACGAGGGACCGGGGAGCTGTTTTTT. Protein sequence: CATGLRGTGELFF.

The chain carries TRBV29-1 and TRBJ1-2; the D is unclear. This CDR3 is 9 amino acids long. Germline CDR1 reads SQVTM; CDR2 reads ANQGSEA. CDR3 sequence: CGDSGGYTF. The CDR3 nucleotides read TGCGGGGATTCGGGTGGCTACACCTTC.

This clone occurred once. The CDR3: CASRKRSGSNQPQHF. The CDR3 region has the DNA TGTGCCAGCAGAAAGAGGTCGGGGAGCAATCAGCCCCAGCATTTT. V gene TRBV27 combines with J gene TRBJ1-5; unclear D gene. Germline assignment: CDR1 MNHEY and CDR2 SMNVEV (reference sequence). V was pared by 6 bases and J by 1 base, with 13 bases between. This CDR3 has 15 residues.

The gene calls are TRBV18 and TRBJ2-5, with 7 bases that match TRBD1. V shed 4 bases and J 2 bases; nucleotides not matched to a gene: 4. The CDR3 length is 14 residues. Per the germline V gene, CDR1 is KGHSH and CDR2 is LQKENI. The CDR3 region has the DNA TGTGCCAGCTCACAGGGACAGCTTCAAGAGACCCAGTACTTC. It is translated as CASSQGQLQETQYF.

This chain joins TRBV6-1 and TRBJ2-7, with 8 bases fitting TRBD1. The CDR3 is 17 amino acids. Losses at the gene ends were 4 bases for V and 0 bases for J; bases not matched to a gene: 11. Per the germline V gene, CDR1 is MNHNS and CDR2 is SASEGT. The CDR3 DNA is TGTGCCAGCAGTGCCTTAGGGGGGCAGGGGGCCTCCTACGAGCAGTACTTC. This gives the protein CASSALGGQGASYEQYF.

The chain's CDR3 is CASSADRLYEQYF. As DNA, the CDR3 is TGTGCCAGCAGCGCCGACAGGCTCTACGAGCAGTACTTC. V is TRBV7-3 and J is TRBJ2-7, with D perhaps matching TRBD1 (6 bases). With 5 bases removed from V and 3 bases from J, the gap between germline ends came to 11 bases. This CDR3 spans 13 amino acids. Germline V gene data show CDR1 as SGHTA and CDR2 as FQGTGA.

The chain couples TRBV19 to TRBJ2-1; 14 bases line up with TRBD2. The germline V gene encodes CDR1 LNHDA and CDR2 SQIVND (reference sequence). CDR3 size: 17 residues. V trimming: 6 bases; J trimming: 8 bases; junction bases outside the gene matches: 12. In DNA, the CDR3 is TGTGCCAGTAGCTATGGGGGGACTAGCGGGAGTGGAGATGAGCAGTTCTTC. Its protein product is CASSYGGTSGSGDEQFF.

The CDR3 loop reads CASSFHPLAENNNEQFF. In DNA form, the CDR3 reads TGTGCCAGCAGTTTCCACCCCCTAGCGGAGAATAACAATGAGCAGTTCTTC. The V call is TRBV27, the J call TRBJ2-1; 7 positions match TRBD2. The germline gives CDR1 MNHEY, CDR2 SMNVEV (reference sequence). J was trimmed by 5 bases and V by 3 bases; bases with no gene match: 13. The CDR3 contains 17 residues.

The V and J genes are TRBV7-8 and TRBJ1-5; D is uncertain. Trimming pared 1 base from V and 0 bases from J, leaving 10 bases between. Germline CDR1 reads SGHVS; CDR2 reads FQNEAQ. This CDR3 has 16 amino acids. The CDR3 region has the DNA TGTGCCAGCAGCTTAGAGGGTCTTTATAGCAATCAGCCCCAGCATTTT. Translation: CASSLEGLYSNQPQHF.

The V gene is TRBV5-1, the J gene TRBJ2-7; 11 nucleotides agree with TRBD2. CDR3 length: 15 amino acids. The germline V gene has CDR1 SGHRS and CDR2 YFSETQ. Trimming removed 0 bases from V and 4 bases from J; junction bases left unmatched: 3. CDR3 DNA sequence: TGCGCCAGCAGCTTGGTAGCGGGAGGGCCTTACGAGCAGTACTTC. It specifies CASSLVAGGPYEQYF.

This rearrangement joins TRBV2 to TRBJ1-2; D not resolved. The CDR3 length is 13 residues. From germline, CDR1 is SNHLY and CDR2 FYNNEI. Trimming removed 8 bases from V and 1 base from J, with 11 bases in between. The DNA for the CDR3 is TGTGCCAGCGATAGGCGCTTTAACTATGGCTACACCTTC. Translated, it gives CASDRRFNYGYTF.

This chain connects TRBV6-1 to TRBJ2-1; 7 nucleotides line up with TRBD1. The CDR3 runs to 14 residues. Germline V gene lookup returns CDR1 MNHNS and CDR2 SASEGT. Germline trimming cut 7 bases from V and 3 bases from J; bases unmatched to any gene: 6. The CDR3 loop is CASTGQGDYNEQFF. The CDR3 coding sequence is TGTGCCAGCACGGGGCAGGGGGACTACAATGAGCAGTTCTTC.

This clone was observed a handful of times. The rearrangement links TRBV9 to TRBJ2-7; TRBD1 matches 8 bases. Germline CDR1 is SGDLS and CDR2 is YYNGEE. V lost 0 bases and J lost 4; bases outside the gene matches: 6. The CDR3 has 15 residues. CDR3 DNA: TGTGCCAGCAGCGTAGAGCAGGGGGCAGGGTACGAGCAGTACTTC. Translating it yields CASSVEQGAGYEQYF.

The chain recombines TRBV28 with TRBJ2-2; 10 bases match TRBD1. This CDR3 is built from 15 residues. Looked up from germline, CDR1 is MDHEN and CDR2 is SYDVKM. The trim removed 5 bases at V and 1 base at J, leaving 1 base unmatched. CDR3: CASSRTGGNTGELFF. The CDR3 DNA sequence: TGTGCCAGCAGTAGGACAGGGGGGAACACCGGGGAGCTGTTTTTT.

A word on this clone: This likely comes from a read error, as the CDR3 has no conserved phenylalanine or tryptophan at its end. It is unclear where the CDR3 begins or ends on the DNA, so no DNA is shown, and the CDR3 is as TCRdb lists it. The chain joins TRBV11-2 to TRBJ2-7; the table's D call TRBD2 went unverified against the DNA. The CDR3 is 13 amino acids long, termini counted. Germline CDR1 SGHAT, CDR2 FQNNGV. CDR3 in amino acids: CASSLVGLAGVLL.